This TCR beta chain appears in the sequencing data of a study of sequential checkpoint blockade in melanoma. Specified treatment: randomized to nivolumab then ipilimumab (arm A) or the reverse (arm B). Germline V gene sequence: CDR1 LGHNT, CDR2 FRNRAP. This CDR3 has 12 residues. The method was immunoSEQ multiplex PCR; TCRdb's version includes in-frame clones alone and lacks a portion of them. The table includes some 6,600 clones, over 25% detected once. Only a few counts were recorded for this clone. The sequence derives from a human donor with melanoma. The chain employs TRBV12-5 and TRBJ2-7, with 8 bases that match TRBD1. Sample: tumor tissue (inferred from file names), taken from a patient given nivolumab and ipilimumab in sequence. CDR3 sequence (DNA): TGTGCCACCCGGACAGGGACCTACGAGCAGTACTTC. Translating it yields CATRTGTYEQYF.